This TCR beta chain was documented in a study of T cell clonotyping in hematopoietic cell transplantation. The overall study: Recipient samples before transplant were obtained post-cytoreduction.

Whole-study results and caveats: Pathologically expanded recipient clonotypes increased progressively from day 30 to day 180 as diversity fell. At the given depth, recipient repertoires were over 95% de novo clonotypes.

As to this clone: Its antigen is currently unknown.

Germline lookup yields CDR1 SNHLY and CDR2 FYNNEI. CDR3 size: 12 residues. V was trimmed by 5 bases and J by 5 bases, leaving 8 bases between them. Method: immunoSEQ multiplex PCR; TCRdb's copy keeps in-frame clones and lacks some. Here the sample spans approximately 46,000 clones, approximately 84% being singletons. Time point: recipient sample about 28 days before transplant, after cytoreduction. Recipient blood drawn about 28 days pretransplant and days 30, 100, 180 after. This material consisted of peripheral blood mononuclear cells, taken before stem cell transplant. The chain recombines TRBV2 with TRBJ2-3, with D uncertain. This TCR came from a man between 60 and 75 years old with biphenotypic leukemia. Some clones in this sample may be carry-over from other donors' samples. The CDR3 protein is CASSQMGDTQYF. CDR3 nucleotide sequence: TGTGCCAGCAGTCAAATGGGAGATACGCAGTATTTT.